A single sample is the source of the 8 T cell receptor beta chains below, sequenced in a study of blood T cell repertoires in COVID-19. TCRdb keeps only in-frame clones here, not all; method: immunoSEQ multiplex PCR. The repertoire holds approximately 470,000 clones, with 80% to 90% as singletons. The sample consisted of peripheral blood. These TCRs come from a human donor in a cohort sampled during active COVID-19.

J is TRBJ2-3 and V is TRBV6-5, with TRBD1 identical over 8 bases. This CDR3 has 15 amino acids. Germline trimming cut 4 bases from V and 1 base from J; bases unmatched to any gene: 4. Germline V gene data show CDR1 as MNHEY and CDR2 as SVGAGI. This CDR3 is CASSSLTGGTDTQYF. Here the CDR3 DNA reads TGTGCCAGCAGTTCCTTGACAGGGGGCACAGATACGCAGTATTTT.

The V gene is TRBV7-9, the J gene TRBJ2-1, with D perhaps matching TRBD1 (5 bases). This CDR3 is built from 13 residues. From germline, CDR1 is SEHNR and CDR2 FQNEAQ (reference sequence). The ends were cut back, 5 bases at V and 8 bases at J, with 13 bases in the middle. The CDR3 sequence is CASSNQGSDEQFF. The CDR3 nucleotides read TGTGCCAGCAGCAATCAGGGATCGGATGAGCAGTTCTTC.

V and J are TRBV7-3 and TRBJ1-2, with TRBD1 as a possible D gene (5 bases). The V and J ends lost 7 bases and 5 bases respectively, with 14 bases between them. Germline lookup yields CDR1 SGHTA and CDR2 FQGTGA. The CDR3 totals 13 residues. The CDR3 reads CASTDGTTYGYTF. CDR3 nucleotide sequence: TGTGCCAGCACGGACGGGACTACGTATGGCTACACCTTC.

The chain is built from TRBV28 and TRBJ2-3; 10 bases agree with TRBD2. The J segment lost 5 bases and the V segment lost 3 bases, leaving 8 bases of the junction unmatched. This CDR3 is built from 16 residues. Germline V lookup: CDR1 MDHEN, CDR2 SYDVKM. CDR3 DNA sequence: TGTGCCAGCAGTTTCACTAGCGGGATGCGGGGAGATACGCAGTATTTT. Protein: CASSFTSGMRGDTQYF.

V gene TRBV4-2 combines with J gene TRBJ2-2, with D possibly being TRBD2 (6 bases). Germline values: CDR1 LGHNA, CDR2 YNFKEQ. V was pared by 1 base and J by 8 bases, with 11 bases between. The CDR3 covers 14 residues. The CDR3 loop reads CASSQAGSGGELFF. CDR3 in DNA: TGTGCCAGCAGCCAAGCAGGGAGCGGGGGGGAGCTGTTTTTT.

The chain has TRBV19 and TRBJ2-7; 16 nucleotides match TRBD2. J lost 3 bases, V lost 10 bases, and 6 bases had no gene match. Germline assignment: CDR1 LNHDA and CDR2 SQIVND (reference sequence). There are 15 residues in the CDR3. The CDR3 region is CATGTSGRAFYEQYF. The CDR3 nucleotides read TGTGCCACCGGGACTAGCGGGAGGGCCTTCTACGAGCAGTACTTC.

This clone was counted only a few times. The chain's CDR3 is CASSRDTYEQYF. The DNA of the CDR3 is TGCGCCAGCAGCCGCGACACCTACGAGCAGTACTTC. The chain uses TRBV10-2 and TRBJ2-7; D unresolved. Germline values: CDR1 WSHSY, CDR2 SAAADI. V dropped 6 bases and J dropped 2 bases, with 8 bases sitting between them. The CDR3 sequence is 12 residues long.

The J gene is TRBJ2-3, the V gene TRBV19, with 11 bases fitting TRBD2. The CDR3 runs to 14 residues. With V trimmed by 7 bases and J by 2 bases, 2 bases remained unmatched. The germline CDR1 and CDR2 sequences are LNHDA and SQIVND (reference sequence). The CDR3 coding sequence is TGTGCCAGTAATAGCGGGAGGGCCACAGATACGCAGTATTTT. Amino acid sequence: CASNSGRATDTQYF.